These T cell receptor beta chains were read from a single sample in a study of OX40 agonist ivuxolimab in advanced cancers. The assay was immunoSEQ multiplex PCR, and TCRdb's table has in-frame clones only and misses some. This repertoire shows fewer than 45,000 clones, about 80% found once; its top ten account for over 20%. The sequences come from CD4+ or CD8+ T cells sorted from blood, collected in a trial of the OX40 agonist ivuxolimab. These receptors all stem from an adult with an advanced solid tumor such as melanoma, head and neck, liver or kidney cancer. Each CDR3 is given with its conserved first and last residue. Each record gives: D gene, V gene, J gene, clone size, CDR3 protein, CDR3 DNA. The D gene is left open where the match is weak. Only some rows state a clone size, as once, few, many or a class for expanded clones.

d_call: -; v_call: TRBV5-3; j_call: TRBJ1-3; clone_size: -; cdr3_aa: CASSLYGGKAGNTIYF; cdr3_nt: TGTGCCAGCTCCCTTTATGGGGGTAAGGCTGGAAACACCATATATTTT
d_call: -; v_call: TRBV11-2; j_call: TRBJ1-2; clone_size: -; cdr3_aa: CASSLEWGTRSYGYTF; cdr3_nt: TGTGCCAGCAGCTTAGAGTGGGGGACAAGATCCTATGGCTACACCTTC
d_call: -; v_call: TRBV6-1; j_call: TRBJ2-1; clone_size: -; cdr3_aa: CASSEMAGTIDEQFF; cdr3_nt: TGTGCCAGCAGTGAAATGGCGGGAACCATTGATGAGCAGTTCTTC
d_call: TRBD1; v_call: TRBV19; j_call: TRBJ1-1; clone_size: -; cdr3_aa: CASRGTGNTEAFF; cdr3_nt: TGTGCCAGCCGAGGGACAGGGAATACTGAAGCTTTCTTT
d_call: -; v_call: TRBV5-1; j_call: TRBJ2-3; clone_size: -; cdr3_aa: CASSLESRTRDTQYF; cdr3_nt: TGCGCCAGCAGCTTGGAGAGCCGAACGAGGGATACGCAGTATTTT
d_call: -; v_call: TRBV12-5; j_call: TRBJ1-1; clone_size: -; cdr3_aa: CASNKPDGIANTEAFF; cdr3_nt: TGTGCTAGTAATAAGCCTGACGGTATTGCGAACACTGAAGCTTTCTTT
d_call: -; v_call: TRBV7-9; j_call: TRBJ2-5; clone_size: -; cdr3_aa: CASSLGASMAQYF; cdr3_nt: TGTGCCAGCAGCTTAGGAGCCTCAATGGCCCAGTACTTC
d_call: -; v_call: TRBV4-2; j_call: TRBJ1-3; clone_size: -; cdr3_aa: CASSQGGPGNTIYF; cdr3_nt: TGTGCCAGCAGCCAAGGGGGCCCTGGAAACACCATATATTTT
d_call: -; v_call: TRBV27; j_call: TRBJ2-7; clone_size: -; cdr3_aa: CASSPVSPYEQYF; cdr3_nt: TGTGCCAGCAGTCCGGTCAGCCCCTACGAGCAGTACTTC
d_call: -; v_call: TRBV7-2; j_call: TRBJ2-7; clone_size: -; cdr3_aa: CASSNSPGWEQYF; cdr3_nt: TGTGCCAGCAGCAATTCACCCGGGTGGGAGCAGTACTTC
d_call: -; v_call: TRBV11-2; j_call: TRBJ2-2; clone_size: -; cdr3_aa: CASSLTDTGELFF; cdr3_nt: TGTGCCAGCAGCCTGACAGACACCGGGGAGCTGTTTTTT
d_call: -; v_call: TRBV2; j_call: TRBJ2-2; clone_size: -; cdr3_aa: CASEAAFTGELFF; cdr3_nt: TGTGCCAGTGAGGCGGCGTTCACCGGGGAGCTGTTTTTT
d_call: -; v_call: TRBV6-5; j_call: TRBJ1-2; clone_size: -; cdr3_aa: CASSSTGGYTF; cdr3_nt: TGTGCCAGCAGTTCCACAGGGGGCTACACCTTC
d_call: TRBD1; v_call: TRBV6-5; j_call: TRBJ2-2; clone_size: -; cdr3_aa: CASRTGETGELFF; cdr3_nt: TGTGCCAGCAGGACAGGGGAGACCGGGGAGCTGTTTTTT
d_call: TRBD1; v_call: TRBV9; j_call: TRBJ2-3; clone_size: -; cdr3_aa: CASSVEGGSTDTQYF; cdr3_nt: TGTGCCAGCAGCGTAGAAGGGGGCAGCACAGATACGCAGTATTTT
d_call: TRBD1; v_call: TRBV6-5; j_call: TRBJ1-2; clone_size: -; cdr3_aa: CASSLGTGWSETF; cdr3_nt: TGTGCCAGCAGCCTCGGGACAGGGTGGTCTGAAACCTTC
d_call: -; v_call: TRBV6-5; j_call: TRBJ1-1; clone_size: -; cdr3_aa: CASSSIPGQGNTEAFF; cdr3_nt: TGTGCCAGCAGTTCCATCCCGGGACAAGGAAACACTGAAGCTTTCTTT
d_call: TRBD1; v_call: TRBV7-7; j_call: TRBJ2-5; clone_size: -; cdr3_aa: CASSPGTGVVETQYF; cdr3_nt: TGTGCCAGCAGCCCCGGGACAGGGGTAGTGGAGACCCAGTACTTC
d_call: -; v_call: TRBV4-2; j_call: TRBJ1-1; clone_size: -; cdr3_aa: CASSWGESPNTEAFF; cdr3_nt: TGTGCCAGCAGCTGGGGAGAATCCCCGAACACTGAAGCTTTCTTT
d_call: TRBD1; v_call: TRBV6-6; j_call: TRBJ2-7; clone_size: -; cdr3_aa: CAPRGPGQGAHEQYF; cdr3_nt: TGTGCCCCCAGGGGCCCGGGACAGGGGGCTCACGAGCAGTACTTC
d_call: -; v_call: TRBV2; j_call: TRBJ2-5; clone_size: -; cdr3_aa: CASSEGTAGWAQYF; cdr3_nt: TGTGCCAGCAGTGAAGGGACAGCAGGATGGGCCCAGTACTTC
d_call: TRBD1; v_call: TRBV27; j_call: TRBJ2-6; clone_size: -; cdr3_aa: CASRRQGAPGANVLTF; cdr3_nt: TGTGCCAGCCGGCGGCAGGGGGCGCCTGGGGCCAACGTCCTGACTTTC
d_call: -; v_call: TRBV9; j_call: TRBJ2-7; clone_size: once; cdr3_aa: CASSVGDGYEQYF; cdr3_nt: TGTGCCAGCAGCGTAGGGGACGGGTACGAGCAGTACTTC
d_call: TRBD1; v_call: TRBV7-9; j_call: TRBJ1-4; clone_size: -; cdr3_aa: CASSLTPGQVNEKLFF; cdr3_nt: TGTGCCAGCAGCTTAACTCCGGGACAGGTTAATGAAAAACTGTTTTTT
d_call: TRBD2; v_call: TRBV7-2; j_call: TRBJ2-1; clone_size: -; cdr3_aa: CASSSRGPTSGGVEQFF; cdr3_nt: TGTGCCAGCAGCTCTAGGGGCCCGACTAGCGGGGGGGTGGAGCAGTTCTTC
d_call: -; v_call: TRBV5-1; j_call: TRBJ2-7; clone_size: once; cdr3_aa: CASSLGGSGATLEQYF; cdr3_nt: TGCGCCAGCAGCTTGGGGGGTTCAGGGGCGACCCTCGAGCAGTACTTC
d_call: -; v_call: TRBV5-1; j_call: TRBJ2-4; clone_size: -; cdr3_aa: CASSLVLGSKNIQYF; cdr3_nt: TGCGCCAGCAGCCTCGTACTGGGGTCCAAAAACATTCAGTACTTC
d_call: -; v_call: TRBV6-1; j_call: TRBJ1-2; clone_size: -; cdr3_aa: CASFPGGYANYGYTF; cdr3_nt: TGTGCCAGTTTTCCCGGCGGGTACGCTAACTATGGCTACACCTTC
d_call: -; v_call: TRBV10-3; j_call: TRBJ1-2; clone_size: -; cdr3_aa: CAISEDQGPTYYGYTF; cdr3_nt: TGTGCCATCAGTGAGGACCAGGGACCCACTTACTATGGCTACACCTTC
d_call: -; v_call: TRBV6-5; j_call: TRBJ1-2; clone_size: -; cdr3_aa: CASGSGSYGYTF; cdr3_nt: TGTGCCAGCGGGAGCGGCTCCTATGGCTACACCTTC
d_call: -; v_call: TRBV6-6; j_call: TRBJ1-1; clone_size: -; cdr3_aa: CASRSRDGPGNTEAFF; cdr3_nt: TGTGCCAGCCGATCCCGGGACGGACCAGGGAACACTGAAGCTTTCTTT
d_call: -; v_call: TRBV5-5; j_call: TRBJ1-4; clone_size: -; cdr3_aa: CASSLGLGAATNEKLFF; cdr3_nt: TGTGCCAGCAGCTTGGGTCTGGGAGCTGCAACTAATGAAAAACTGTTTTTT
d_call: -; v_call: TRBV11-2; j_call: TRBJ1-6; clone_size: -; cdr3_aa: CASSLEPGSRSPLHF; cdr3_nt: TGTGCCAGCAGCTTAGAACCGGGAAGCAGGTCACCCCTCCACTTT
d_call: -; v_call: TRBV5-6; j_call: TRBJ2-7; clone_size: -; cdr3_aa: CASSEDFLSYEQYF; cdr3_nt: TGTGCCAGCAGCGAGGACTTCCTCTCCTACGAGCAGTACTTC
d_call: -; v_call: TRBV5-4; j_call: TRBJ1-2; clone_size: -; cdr3_aa: CASSPGGQTYGYTF; cdr3_nt: TGTGCCAGCAGCCCTGGTGGCCAGACCTATGGCTACACCTTC
d_call: TRBD2; v_call: TRBV5-1; j_call: TRBJ2-3; clone_size: -; cdr3_aa: CASSLTSGSTDTQYF; cdr3_nt: TGCGCCAGCAGCTTGACTAGCGGGAGCACAGATACGCAGTATTTT
d_call: -; v_call: TRBV21-1; j_call: TRBJ1-5; clone_size: few; cdr3_aa: CASARGSHCNQPQHF; cdr3_nt: TGTGCCAGCGCAAGGGGATCCCATTGCAATCAGCCCCAGCATTTT
d_call: -; v_call: TRBV9; j_call: TRBJ2-1; clone_size: few; cdr3_aa: CASSSRVARTYNEQFF; cdr3_nt: TGTGCCAGCAGCTCCCGGGTAGCGAGAACCTACAATGAGCAGTTCTTC
d_call: TRBD2; v_call: TRBV6-5; j_call: TRBJ2-5; clone_size: -; cdr3_aa: CASRILAGGDETQYF; cdr3_nt: TGTGCCAGCAGGATACTAGCGGGGGGCGATGAGACCCAGTACTTC
d_call: -; v_call: TRBV6-5; j_call: TRBJ1-3; clone_size: -; cdr3_aa: CASRTWGTIYF; cdr3_nt: TGTGCCAGCAGGACATGGGGCACCATATATTTT
d_call: -; v_call: TRBV27; j_call: TRBJ1-1; clone_size: -; cdr3_aa: CASSFYERADTEAFF; cdr3_nt: TGTGCCAGCTCTTTCTACGAGAGGGCTGACACTGAAGCTTTCTTT
d_call: -; v_call: TRBV4-1; j_call: TRBJ2-3; clone_size: -; cdr3_aa: CASSQVGLAGDTQYF; cdr3_nt: TGCGCCAGCAGCCAAGTGGGGCTAGCTGGAGATACGCAGTATTTT
d_call: -; v_call: TRBV6-5; j_call: TRBJ2-5; clone_size: -; cdr3_aa: CASSYSMAQETQYF; cdr3_nt: TGTGCCAGCAGTTACTCGATGGCCCAAGAGACCCAGTACTTC
d_call: -; v_call: TRBV7-9; j_call: TRBJ2-1; clone_size: -; cdr3_aa: CASSEDGGSSYNEQFF; cdr3_nt: TGTGCCAGCAGCGAAGATGGGGGGAGCTCCTACAATGAGCAGTTCTTC
d_call: -; v_call: TRBV6-5; j_call: TRBJ1-4; clone_size: -; cdr3_aa: CASRGDATNEKLFF; cdr3_nt: TGTGCCAGCCGGGGGGATGCAACTAATGAAAAACTGTTTTTT
d_call: -; v_call: TRBV5-1; j_call: TRBJ1-4; clone_size: -; cdr3_aa: CASSGATANEKLFF; cdr3_nt: TGCGCCAGCAGCGGCGCGACAGCTAATGAAAAACTGTTTTTT
d_call: -; v_call: TRBV10-1; j_call: TRBJ1-1; clone_size: -; cdr3_aa: CASSSSGVAEAFF; cdr3_nt: TGCGCCAGTTCTAGTTCAGGGGTGGCTGAAGCTTTCTTT
d_call: TRBD2; v_call: TRBV9; j_call: TRBJ2-5; clone_size: once; cdr3_aa: CASSVSGSYLETQYF; cdr3_nt: TGTGCCAGCAGCGTCAGCGGGAGCTATCTGGAGACCCAGTACTTC
d_call: TRBD1; v_call: TRBV5-1; j_call: TRBJ1-5; clone_size: -; cdr3_aa: CASSATGDSNQPQHF; cdr3_nt: TGCGCCAGCAGCGCGACAGGGGATAGCAATCAGCCCCAGCATTTT
d_call: TRBD1; v_call: TRBV7-8; j_call: TRBJ1-2; clone_size: -; cdr3_aa: CASSHIGQGVEGYTF; cdr3_nt: TGTGCCAGCAGCCATATCGGACAGGGAGTGGAGGGCTACACCTTC
d_call: -; v_call: TRBV6-1; j_call: TRBJ2-5; clone_size: once; cdr3_aa: CASSGQIQETQYF; cdr3_nt: TGTGCCAGCAGTGGACAGATACAAGAGACCCAGTACTTC
d_call: TRBD1; v_call: TRBV29-1; j_call: TRBJ2-5; clone_size: once; cdr3_aa: CSVRAGGEKTQYF; cdr3_nt: TGCAGCGTTAGGGCAGGGGGCGAAAAGACCCAGTACTTC
d_call: TRBD2; v_call: TRBV28; j_call: TRBJ2-5; clone_size: few; cdr3_aa: CASSLGPLAGGETQYF; cdr3_nt: TGTGCCAGCAGTTTGGGGCCTCTAGCGGGGGGAGAGACCCAGTACTTC
d_call: -; v_call: TRBV5-1; j_call: TRBJ2-3; clone_size: once; cdr3_aa: CASSLGTGVADTQYF; cdr3_nt: TGCGCCAGCAGCTTGGGGACGGGGGTCGCAGATACGCAGTATTTT